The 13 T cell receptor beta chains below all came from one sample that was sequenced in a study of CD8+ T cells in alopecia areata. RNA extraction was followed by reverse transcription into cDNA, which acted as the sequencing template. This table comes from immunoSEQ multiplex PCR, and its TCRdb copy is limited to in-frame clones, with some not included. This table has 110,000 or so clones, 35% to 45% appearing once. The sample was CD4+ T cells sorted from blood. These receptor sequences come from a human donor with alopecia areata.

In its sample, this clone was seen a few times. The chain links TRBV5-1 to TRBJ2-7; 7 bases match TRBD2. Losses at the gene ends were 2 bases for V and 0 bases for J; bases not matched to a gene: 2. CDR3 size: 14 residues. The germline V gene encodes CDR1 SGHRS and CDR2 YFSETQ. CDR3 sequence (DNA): TGCGCCAGCAGCTTCAGCGGGACCTCCTACGAGCAGTACTTC. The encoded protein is CASSFSGTSYEQYF.

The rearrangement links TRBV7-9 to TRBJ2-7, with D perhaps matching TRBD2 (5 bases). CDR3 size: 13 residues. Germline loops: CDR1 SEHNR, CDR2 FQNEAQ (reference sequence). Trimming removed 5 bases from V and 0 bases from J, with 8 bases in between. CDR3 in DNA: TGTGCCAGCAGCCCCCTAGCCTCCTACGAGCAGTACTTC. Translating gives CASSPLASYEQYF. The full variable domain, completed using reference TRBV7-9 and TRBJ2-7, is DTGVSQNPRHKITKRGQNVTFRCDPISEHNRLYWYRQTLGQGPEFLTYFQNEAQLEKSRLLSDRFSAERPKGSFSTLEIQRTEQGDSAMYLCASSPLASYEQYFGPGTRLTVT.

The CDR3 here is CSVEGVLAGSEQFF. The DNA for the CDR3 is TGCAGCGTTGAAGGGGTGCTAGCGGGCTCTGAGCAGTTCTTC. V usage is TRBV29-1 and J usage is TRBJ2-1; TRBD2 matches 8 bases. The germline V gene has CDR1 SQVTM and CDR2 ANQGSEA. The CDR3 runs to 14 residues. The junction had 8 bases not matched to a gene; V was cut back by 1 base and J by 9 bases.

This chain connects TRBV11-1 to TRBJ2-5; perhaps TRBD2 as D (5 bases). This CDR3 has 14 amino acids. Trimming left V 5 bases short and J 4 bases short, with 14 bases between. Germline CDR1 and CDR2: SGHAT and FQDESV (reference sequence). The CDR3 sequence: CASSPRTVGETQYF. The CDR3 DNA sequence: TGTGCCAGCAGCCCAAGGACTGTTGGAGAGACCCAGTACTTC. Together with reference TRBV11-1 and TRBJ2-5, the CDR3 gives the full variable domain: EAEVAQSPRYKITEKSQAVAFWCDPISGHATLYWYRQILGQGPELLVQFQDESVVDDSQLPKDRFSAERLKGVDSTLKIQPAELGDSAMYLCASSPRTVGETQYFGPGTRLLVL.

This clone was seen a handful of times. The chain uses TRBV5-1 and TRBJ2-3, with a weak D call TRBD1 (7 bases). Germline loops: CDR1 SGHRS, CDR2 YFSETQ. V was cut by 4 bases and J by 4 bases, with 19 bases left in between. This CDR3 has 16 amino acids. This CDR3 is CASSHGNTGEADTQYF. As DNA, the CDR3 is TGCGCCAGCAGCCACGGTAATACAGGGGAGGCAGATACGCAGTATTTT.

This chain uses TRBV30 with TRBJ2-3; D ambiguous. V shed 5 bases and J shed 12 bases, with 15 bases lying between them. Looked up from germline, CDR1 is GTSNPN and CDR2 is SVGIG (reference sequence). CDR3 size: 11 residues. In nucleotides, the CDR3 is TGTGCCTGGGGCCGCCAGTATTCCCAGTATTTT. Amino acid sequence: CAWGRQYSQYF.

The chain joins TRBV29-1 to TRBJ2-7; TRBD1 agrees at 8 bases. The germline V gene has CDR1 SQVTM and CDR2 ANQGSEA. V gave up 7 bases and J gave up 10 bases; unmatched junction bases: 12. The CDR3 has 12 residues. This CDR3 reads CSGGTGSNQQYF. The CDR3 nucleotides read TGCAGCGGAGGGACAGGATCCAACCAACAGTACTTC.

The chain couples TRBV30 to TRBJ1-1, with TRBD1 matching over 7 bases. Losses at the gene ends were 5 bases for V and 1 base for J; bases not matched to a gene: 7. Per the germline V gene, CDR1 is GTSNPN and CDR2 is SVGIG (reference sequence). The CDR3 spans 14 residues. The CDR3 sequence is CAWSRDRPNTEAFF. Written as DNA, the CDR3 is TGTGCCTGGTCCCGGGACAGACCGAACACTGAAGCTTTCTTT.

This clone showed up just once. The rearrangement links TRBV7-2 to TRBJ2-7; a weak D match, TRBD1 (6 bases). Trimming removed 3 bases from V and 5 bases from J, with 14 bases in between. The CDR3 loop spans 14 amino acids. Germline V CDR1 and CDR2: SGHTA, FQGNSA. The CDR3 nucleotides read TGTGCCAGCAGCTTTTACCTACAGGGAGACGAGCAGTACTTC. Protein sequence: CASSFYLQGDEQYF. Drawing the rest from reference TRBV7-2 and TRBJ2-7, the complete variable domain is GAGVSQSPSNKVTEKGKDVELRCDPISGHTALYWYRQSLGQGLEFLIYFQGNSAPDKSGLPSDRFSAERTGGSVSTLTIQRTQQEDSAVYLCASSFYLQGDEQYFGPGTRLTVT.

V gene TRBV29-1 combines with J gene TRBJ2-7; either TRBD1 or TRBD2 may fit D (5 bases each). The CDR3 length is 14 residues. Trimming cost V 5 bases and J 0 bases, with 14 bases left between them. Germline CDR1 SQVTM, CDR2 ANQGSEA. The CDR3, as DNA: TGCAGCGTTCGGGACGGCCTAGACTCCTACGAGCAGTACTTC. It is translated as CSVRDGLDSYEQYF.

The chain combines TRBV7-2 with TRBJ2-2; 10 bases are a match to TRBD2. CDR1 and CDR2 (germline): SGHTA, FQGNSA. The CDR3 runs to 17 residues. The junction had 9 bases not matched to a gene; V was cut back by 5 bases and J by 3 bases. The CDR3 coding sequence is TGTGCCAGCAGCCCGGAGGGACTAGCGATCTACACCGGGGAGCTGTTTTTT. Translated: CASSPEGLAIYTGELFF.

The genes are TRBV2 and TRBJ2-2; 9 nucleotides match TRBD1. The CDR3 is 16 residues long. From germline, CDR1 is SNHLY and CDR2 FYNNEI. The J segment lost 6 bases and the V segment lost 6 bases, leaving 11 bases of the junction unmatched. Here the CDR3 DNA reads TGTGCCAGCAGATTCCGGGACAGGGAACAATCCGGGGAGCTGTTTTTT. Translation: CASRFRDREQSGELFF. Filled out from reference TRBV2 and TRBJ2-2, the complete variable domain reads EPEVTQTPSHQVTQMGQEVILRCVPISNHLYFYWYRQILGQKVEFLVSFYNNEISEKSEIFDDQFSVERPDGSNFTLKIRSTKLEDSAMYFCASRFRDREQSGELFFGEGSRLTVL.

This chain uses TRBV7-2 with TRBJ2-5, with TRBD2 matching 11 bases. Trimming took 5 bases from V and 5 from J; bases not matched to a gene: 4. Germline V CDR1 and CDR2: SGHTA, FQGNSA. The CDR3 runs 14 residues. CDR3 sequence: CASSPSGGPETQYF. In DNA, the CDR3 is TGTGCCAGCAGCCCTAGCGGGGGGCCGGAGACCCAGTACTTC.